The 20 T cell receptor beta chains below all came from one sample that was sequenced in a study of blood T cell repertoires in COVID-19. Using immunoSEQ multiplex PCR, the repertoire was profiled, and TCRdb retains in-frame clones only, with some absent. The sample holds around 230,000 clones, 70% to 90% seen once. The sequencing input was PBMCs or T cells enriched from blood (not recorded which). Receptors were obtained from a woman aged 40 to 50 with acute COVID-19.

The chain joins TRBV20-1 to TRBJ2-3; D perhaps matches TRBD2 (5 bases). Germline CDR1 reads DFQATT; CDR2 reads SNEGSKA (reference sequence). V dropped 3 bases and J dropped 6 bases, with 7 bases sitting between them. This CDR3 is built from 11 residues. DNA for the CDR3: TGCAGTGCTAGCGGGATGGATACGCAGTATTTT. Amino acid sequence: CSASGMDTQYF.

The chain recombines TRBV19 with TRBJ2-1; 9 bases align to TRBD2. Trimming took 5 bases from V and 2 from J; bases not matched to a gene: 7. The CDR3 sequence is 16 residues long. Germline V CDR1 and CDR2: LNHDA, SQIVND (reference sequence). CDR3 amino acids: CASSWREGSTYNEQFF. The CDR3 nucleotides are TGTGCCAGTAGTTGGCGGGAGGGGTCCACCTACAATGAGCAGTTCTTC.

CDR3 in amino acids: CASSTSLGGNTEAFF. CDR3 DNA sequence: TGTGCCAGCTCAACAAGTCTCGGCGGGAACACTGAAGCTTTCTTT. The chain is built from TRBV18 and TRBJ1-1; D is unclear. Germline V lookup: CDR1 KGHSH, CDR2 LQKENI. The V end was cut by 5 bases, the J end by 1 base, with 14 bases between. CDR3 length: 15 amino acids.

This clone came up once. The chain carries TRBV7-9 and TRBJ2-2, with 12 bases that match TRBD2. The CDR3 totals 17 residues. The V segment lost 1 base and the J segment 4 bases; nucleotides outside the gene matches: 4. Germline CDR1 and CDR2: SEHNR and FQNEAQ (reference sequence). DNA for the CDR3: TGTGCCAGCAGCTTAGAACTAGCGGGAGGACCCACCGGGGAGCTGTTTTTT. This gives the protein CASSLELAGGPTGELFF.

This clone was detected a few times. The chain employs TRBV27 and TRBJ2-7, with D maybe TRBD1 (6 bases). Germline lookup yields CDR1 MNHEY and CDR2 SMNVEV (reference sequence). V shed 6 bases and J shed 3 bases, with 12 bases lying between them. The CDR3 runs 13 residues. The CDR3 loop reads CASSREQGYEQYF. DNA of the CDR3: TGTGCCAGCAGCCGAGAACAGGGCTACGAGCAGTACTTC.

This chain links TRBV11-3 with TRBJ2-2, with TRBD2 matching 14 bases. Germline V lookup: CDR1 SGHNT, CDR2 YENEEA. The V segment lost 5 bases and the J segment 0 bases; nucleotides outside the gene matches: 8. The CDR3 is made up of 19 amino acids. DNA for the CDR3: TGTGCCAGCAGCACACCGGGACTAGCGGGAGAACCGAACACCGGGGAGCTGTTTTTT. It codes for CASSTPGLAGEPNTGELFF.

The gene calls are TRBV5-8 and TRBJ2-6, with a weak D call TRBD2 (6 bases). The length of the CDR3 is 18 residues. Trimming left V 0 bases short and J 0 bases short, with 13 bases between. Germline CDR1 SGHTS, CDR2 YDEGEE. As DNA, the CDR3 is TGTGCCAGCAGCTTGGAGGAGACTAGAGGCTCTGGGGCCAACGTCCTGACTTTC. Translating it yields CASSLEETRGSGANVLTF.

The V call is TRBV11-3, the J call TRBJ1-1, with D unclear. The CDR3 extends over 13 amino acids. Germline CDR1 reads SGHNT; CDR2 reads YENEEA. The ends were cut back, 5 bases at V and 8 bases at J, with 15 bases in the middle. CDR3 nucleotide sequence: TGTGCCAGCAGCATACGACGGAGCCCAGAAGCTTTCTTT. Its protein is CASSIRRSPEAFF.

The CDR3 DNA sequence: TGTGCCAGCAGTGACCCCACGGCAGGGAACCTCATAAGCTCCTACAATGAGCAGTTCTTC. As protein: CASSDPTAGNLISSYNEQFF. V gene TRBV6-1 combines with J gene TRBJ2-1, with D possibly being TRBD1 (5 bases). The germline V gene encodes CDR1 MNHNS and CDR2 SASEGT. Trimming took 3 bases from V and 0 from J, leaving 24 bases between them. The CDR3 is 20 amino acids.

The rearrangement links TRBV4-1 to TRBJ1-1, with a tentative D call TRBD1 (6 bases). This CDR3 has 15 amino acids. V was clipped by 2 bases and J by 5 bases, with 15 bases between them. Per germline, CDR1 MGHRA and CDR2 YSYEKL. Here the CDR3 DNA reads TGCGCCAGCAGCCAAACAGGGAAGGCCCAAACTGAAGCTTTCTTT. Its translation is CASSQTGKAQTEAFF.

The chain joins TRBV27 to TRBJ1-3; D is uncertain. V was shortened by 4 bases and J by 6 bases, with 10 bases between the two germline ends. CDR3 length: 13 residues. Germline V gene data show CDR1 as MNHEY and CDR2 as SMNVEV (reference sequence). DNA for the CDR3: TGTGCCAGCAGTTCAGTCCTCTCAAACACCATATATTTT. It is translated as CASSSVLSNTIYF.

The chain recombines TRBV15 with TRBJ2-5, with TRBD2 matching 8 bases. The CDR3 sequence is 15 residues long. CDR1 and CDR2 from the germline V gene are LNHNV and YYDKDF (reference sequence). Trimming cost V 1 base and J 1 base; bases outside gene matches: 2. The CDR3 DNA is TGTGCCACCAGCAGAGCTACTAGCGGCCAAGAGACCCAGTACTTC. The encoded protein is CATSRATSGQETQYF.

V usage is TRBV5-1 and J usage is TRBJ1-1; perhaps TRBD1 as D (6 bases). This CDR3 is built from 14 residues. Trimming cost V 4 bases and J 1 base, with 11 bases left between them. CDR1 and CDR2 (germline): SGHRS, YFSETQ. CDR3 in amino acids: CASSADSWNTEAFF. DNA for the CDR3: TGCGCCAGCAGCGCGGACAGTTGGAACACTGAAGCTTTCTTT.

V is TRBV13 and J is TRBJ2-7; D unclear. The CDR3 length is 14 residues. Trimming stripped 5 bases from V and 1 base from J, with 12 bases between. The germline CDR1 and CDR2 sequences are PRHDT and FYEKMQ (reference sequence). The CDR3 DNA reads TGTGCCAGCAGCCCCCAGTTAAGATCCTACGAGCAGTACTTC. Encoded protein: CASSPQLRSYEQYF. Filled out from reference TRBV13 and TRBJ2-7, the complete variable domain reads AAGVIQSPRHLIKEKRETATLKCYPIPRHDTVYWYQQGPGQDPQFLISFYEKMQSDKGSIPDRFSAQQFSDYHSELNMSSLELGDSALYFCASSPQLRSYEQYFGPGTRLTVT.

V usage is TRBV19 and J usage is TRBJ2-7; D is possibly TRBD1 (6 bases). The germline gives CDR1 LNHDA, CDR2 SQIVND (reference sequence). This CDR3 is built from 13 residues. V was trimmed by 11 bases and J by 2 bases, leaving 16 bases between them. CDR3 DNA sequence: TGTGCCGGTCGATGGACAGTTACCTACGAGCAGTACTTC. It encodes CAGRWTVTYEQYF.

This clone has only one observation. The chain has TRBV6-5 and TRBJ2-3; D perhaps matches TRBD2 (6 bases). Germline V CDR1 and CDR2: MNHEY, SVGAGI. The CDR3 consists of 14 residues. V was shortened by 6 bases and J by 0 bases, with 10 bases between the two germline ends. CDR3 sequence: CASSVSGSTDTQYF. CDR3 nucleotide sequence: TGTGCCAGCAGCGTTAGCGGAAGCACAGATACGCAGTATTTT.

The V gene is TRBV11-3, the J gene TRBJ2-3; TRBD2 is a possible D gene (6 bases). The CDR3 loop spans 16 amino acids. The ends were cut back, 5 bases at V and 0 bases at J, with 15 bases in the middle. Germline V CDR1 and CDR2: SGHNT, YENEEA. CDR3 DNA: TGTGCCAGCAGCCCGACTAGACGTGGTAGCACAGATACGCAGTATTTT. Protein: CASSPTRRGSTDTQYF.

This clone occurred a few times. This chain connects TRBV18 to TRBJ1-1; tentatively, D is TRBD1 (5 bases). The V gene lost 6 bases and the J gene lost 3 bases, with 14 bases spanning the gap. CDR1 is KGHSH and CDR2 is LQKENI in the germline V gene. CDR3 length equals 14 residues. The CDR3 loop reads CASSLVGGDTEAFF. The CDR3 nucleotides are TGTGCCAGCTCTCTTGTGGGAGGGGACACTGAAGCTTTCTTT.

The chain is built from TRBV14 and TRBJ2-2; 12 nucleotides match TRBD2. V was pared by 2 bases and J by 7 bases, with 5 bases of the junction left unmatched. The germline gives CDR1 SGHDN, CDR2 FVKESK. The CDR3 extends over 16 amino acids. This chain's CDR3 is CASSQRLAGAGGELFF. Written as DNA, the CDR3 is TGTGCCAGCAGCCAAAGACTAGCGGGAGCTGGCGGGGAGCTGTTTTTT.

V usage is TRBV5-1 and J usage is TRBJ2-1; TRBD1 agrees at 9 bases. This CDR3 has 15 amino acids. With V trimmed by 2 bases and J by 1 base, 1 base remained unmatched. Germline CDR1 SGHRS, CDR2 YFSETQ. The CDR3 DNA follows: TGCGCCAGCAGCTTCGGGACAGGGTCCTACAATGAGCAGTTCTTC. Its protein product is CASSFGTGSYNEQFF.